This T cell receptor beta chain is from a study of T cell repertoires in cytomegalovirus infection (dated by TCRdb to between 2018 and 2020). Broadly, across the study: The HLA type of each donor mattered for the analysis, because public TCR beta signatures pointed to carriage of CMV infection along with the matching HLA type.

TCRdb records Illumina HiSeq 1500 as the sequencer. In TCRdb, the public reads were trimmed at Q25 with fastp and aligned with MiXCR, with productive beta chains retained. A single entry per CDR3 protein holds the most common genes and DNA from its merged rows. The sample table shows fewer than 400,000 distinct CDR3 sequences, and roughly 20% are seen once. Roughly 9% of the sample is taken by the ten largest. Deletion took 4 bases off V and 0 bases off J, with a span of 17 bases between the germline ends. There are 17 amino acids in the CDR3, from cysteine to phenylalanine inclusive. Kept here is only the CDR3 DNA, which spans 51 bases and is read in frame from base 1. Sequences SGHNT (CDR1) and YYREEE (CDR2) are obtained from the germline V gene (reference sequence). This clonotype was seen more than once but under ten times. Its antigen has not been determined. The sample holds no much larger clone one base away, and base qualities are not on file.

Study-wide conclusions, independent of this receptor: The ex vivo response was dominated by HLA-C-restricted CMV-specific TCR beta clonotypes, which also provided the single most frequent clonotype in two of eight donors. Cumulative frequency of public TCR beta family members discriminated carriers of CMV infection plus the relevant HLA type in this cohort and an independent roughly 330-donor cohort.

Sequenced material: PBMCs. Recombination linked TRBV5-4 to TRBJ2-1; the D gene is unclear. The receptor was isolated from a human donor in good health (CMV status not recorded). Some clones in this sample may be carry-over from other donors' samples. The nucleotides are TGTGCCAGCAGCCTCCCAGGTGGCTTTCGCTCCTACAATGAGCAGTTCTTC. This sequence encodes CASSLPGGFRSYNEQFF. The reference TRBV5-4 and TRBJ2-1 proteins fill in what lies around the CDR3, so the full variable domain reads ETGVTQSPTHLIKTRGQQVTLRCSSQSGHNTVSWYQQALGQGPQFIFQYYREEENGRGNFPPRFSGLQFPNYSSELNVNALELDDSALYLCASSLPGGFRSYNEQFFGPGTRLTVL.